Below, 23 T cell receptor beta chains from the same sample are listed, as sequenced in a study of T-cell memory formation after mild COVID-19. TCRdb reprocessed the 5' RACE reads with MiXCR, giving one entry per CDR3 protein. The table lists 350,000 or so distinct CDR3 sequences, 10% to 15% of them singletons. The sample consisted of PBMCs or a T cell subset sorted from them (not recorded which). Receptors were obtained from a man aged 18 to 30 who had mild COVID-19 (a few samples of this study predate the infection). Cell type and time point are not known.

For the CDR3, the DNA is TGCGCCAGCAGCCCTTACGGTGTCTCTGGGGCCAACGTCCTGACTTTC. It encodes CASSPYGVSGANVLTF. The chain joins TRBV4-3 to TRBJ2-6; the D is unclear. V gave up 4 bases and J gave up 0 bases, with 10 bases separating them. The germline CDR1 and CDR2 sequences are LGHNA and YSLEER. The CDR3 is 16 amino acids.

This clonotype was counted only a few times. The V gene is TRBV15, the J gene TRBJ2-7, with D perhaps TRBD1 (6 bases). The V end lost 0 bases, the J end lost 4 bases, and 10 bases lay between the germline ends. The CDR3 loop spans 14 amino acids. The V gene's germline CDR1 is LNHNV and CDR2 YYDKDF (reference sequence). DNA for the CDR3: TGTGCCACCAGCAGAGATATGGGGACATACGAGCAGTACTTC. This codes for CATSRDMGTYEQYF.

This clonotype occurred many times. DNA of the CDR3: TGCAGTGCAACCCGAAGCGGGACCTTCCTCTACGAGCAGTACTTC. It specifies CSATRSGTFLYEQYF. The chain is built from TRBV20-1 and TRBJ2-7; TRBD2 aligns across 7 bases. The CDR3 contains 15 residues. CDR1 and CDR2 from the germline V gene are DFQATT and SNEGSKA (reference sequence). V trimming: 6 bases; J trimming: 3 bases; junction bases outside the gene matches: 14.

In this sample, this clonotype turned up a few times. V and J are TRBV29-1 and TRBJ1-2; D unclear. With 5 bases removed from V and 4 bases from J, the gap between germline ends came to 11 bases. The CDR3 extends over 12 amino acids. Germline-derived CDR1 and CDR2 are SQVTM and ANQGSEA. CDR3 residues: CSVSSPSYGYTF. The CDR3 coding sequence is TGCAGCGTTAGCAGTCCCTCCTATGGCTACACCTTC.

This clonotype was counted at least ten times. The gene calls are TRBV7-2 and TRBJ2-7, with D perhaps matching TRBD1 or TRBD2 (5 bases each). Per germline, CDR1 SGHTA and CDR2 FQGNSA. V was shortened by 5 bases and J by 0 bases, with 11 bases between the two germline ends. The CDR3 sequence is 14 residues long. As DNA, the CDR3 is TGTGCCAGCAGCCCGGGACGGTACTCCTACGAGCAGTACTTC. It yields the protein CASSPGRYSYEQYF.

In this sample, this clonotype turned up a few times. J is TRBJ2-1 and V is TRBV10-3, with no clear D. The V end lost 4 bases, the J end lost 7 bases, and 8 bases lay between the germline ends. The CDR3 is 12 amino acids. Germline CDR1 ENHRY, CDR2 SYGVKD. The CDR3 here is CAISVLRNEQFF. For the CDR3, the DNA is TGTGCCATCAGTGTTCTTCGTAATGAGCAGTTCTTC.

The chain is built from TRBV6-2 or TRBV6-3 and TRBJ2-7, with 7 bases that match TRBD1. The CDR3 totals 13 residues. Unmatched junction bases numbered 7, after V lost 7 bases and J lost 4 bases. Germline loops: CDR1 MNHEY, CDR2 SVGEGT. CDR3 nucleotides: TGTGCCAGCATAACGACAGGGTTGTACGAGCAGTACTTC. This gives the protein CASITTGLYEQYF.

In its sample, this clonotype was seen many times. The rearrangement links TRBV7-2 to TRBJ2-2; 10 nucleotides line up with TRBD1. Germline V gene sequence: CDR1 SGHTA, CDR2 FQGNSA. The CDR3 runs to 15 residues. The trim removed 3 bases at V and 4 bases at J, leaving 2 bases unmatched. The chain's CDR3 is CASSFRTGGTGELFF. In nucleotides, the CDR3 is TGTGCCAGCAGCTTCAGGACAGGGGGCACCGGGGAGCTGTTTTTT.

This clonotype was seen a handful of times. The V gene is TRBV7-9, the J gene TRBJ2-3, with D unclear. This CDR3 has 14 amino acids. From germline, CDR1 is SEHNR and CDR2 FQNEAQ (reference sequence). The V gene lost 1 base and the J gene lost 2 bases, with 7 bases spanning the gap. In DNA form, the CDR3 reads TGTGCCAGCAGCTTAGTCAGTTTCACAGATACGCAGTATTTT. This encodes CASSLVSFTDTQYF.

The rearrangement joins TRBV7-9 to TRBJ2-1; the D gene is possibly TRBD1 (5 bases). V lost 5 bases to trimming and J lost 3 bases, with 11 bases between them. Germline V lookup: CDR1 SEHNR, CDR2 FQNEAQ (reference sequence). This CDR3 is built from 14 residues. CDR3 sequence reads: CASSPKTDYNEQFF. In DNA, the CDR3 is TGTGCCAGCAGCCCGAAGACAGACTACAATGAGCAGTTCTTC.

The rearrangement uses TRBV6-5 and TRBJ1-5, with D possibly matching TRBD1 (6 bases). The CDR3 spans 15 residues. CDR1 and CDR2 from the germline V gene are MNHEY and SVGAGI. Trimming left V 2 bases short and J 5 bases short, with 13 bases between. DNA of the CDR3: TGTGCCAGCAGTTACGGAGGGGGTCAAGATCAGCCCCAGCATTTT. This translates into CASSYGGGQDQPQHF.

The chain employs TRBV12-3 or TRBV12-4 and TRBJ1-3; D unresolved. The V end was cut by 10 bases, the J end by 0 bases, with 10 bases between. The CDR3 totals 13 residues. The CDR3 protein is CANGRNSGNTIYF. The CDR3 bases are TGTGCCAATGGACGGAACTCTGGAAACACCATATATTTT.

The rearrangement joins TRBV11-2 to TRBJ2-5; 9 bases match TRBD1. CDR3 length: 16 residues. The V segment lost 5 bases and the J segment 6 bases; nucleotides outside the gene matches: 13. Looked up from germline, CDR1 is SGHAT and CDR2 is FQNNGV. CDR3 DNA sequence: TGTGCCAGCAGCCAACTGACAGGGGGGCGCATTAAGACCCAGTACTTC. It yields the protein CASSQLTGGRIKTQYF.

This clonotype was seen only a few times. This rearrangement joins TRBV28 to TRBJ2-7, with D tentatively TRBD2 (6 bases). V was shortened by 4 bases and J by 2 bases, with 9 bases between the two germline ends. CDR3 size: 13 residues. Germline V gene lookup returns CDR1 MDHEN and CDR2 SYDVKM. The DNA for the CDR3 is TGTGCCAGCAGTTCGGGGGTCCCCTACGAGCAGTACTTC. Translating gives CASSSGVPYEQYF.

This chain uses TRBV4-1 with TRBJ1-2; D unclear. Germline V CDR1 and CDR2: MGHRA, YSYEKL. This CDR3 has 17 residues. V lost 1 base and J 3 bases, leaving 18 bases between the germline ends. The CDR3 loop reads CASSQVTAVSTDYGYTF. CDR3 in DNA: TGCGCCAGCAGCCAAGTCACCGCAGTCTCAACCGACTATGGCTACACCTTC.

The chain links TRBV24-1 to TRBJ2-1, with D perhaps matching TRBD2 (5 bases). CDR3 length: 16 residues. Germline V lookup: CDR1 KGHDR, CDR2 SFDVKD. Trimming removed 4 bases from V and 2 bases from J, with 14 bases in between. The CDR3 here is CATSDSGIGPYNEQFF. The CDR3, as DNA: TGTGCCACCAGTGACTCCGGGATAGGACCCTACAATGAGCAGTTCTTC.

As for this clonotype: This may arise from a read error, as a much more abundant clone is one base away. V and J are TRBV5-1 and TRBJ1-2, with 10 bases lining up with TRBD1. V trimming: 0 bases; J trimming: 4 bases; junction bases outside the gene matches: 0. CDR1 is SGHRS and CDR2 is YFSETQ in the germline V gene. CDR3 length: 14 residues. In nucleotides, the CDR3 is TGCGCCAGCAGCTTGGGACAGGGGGCCTATGGCTACACCTTC. As protein: CASSLGQGAYGYTF.

This clonotype appeared a few times. The chain uses TRBV25-1 and TRBJ1-1, with unresolved D. The V gene lost 1 base and the J gene lost 1 base, with 7 bases spanning the gap. The CDR3 spans 14 residues. Germline CDR1 MGHDK, CDR2 SYGVNS. CDR3 in amino acids: CASSEWAENTEAFF. The CDR3 DNA reads as TGTGCCAGCAGTGAATGGGCAGAGAACACTGAAGCTTTCTTT.

This clonotype was counted between two and nine times. The V call is TRBV24-1, the J call TRBJ2-2; D might be TRBD1 (6 bases). The V gene lost 4 bases and the J gene lost 1 base, with 15 bases spanning the gap. The CDR3 extends over 17 amino acids. Looked up from germline, CDR1 is KGHDR and CDR2 is SFDVKD. The CDR3 DNA sequence: TGTGCCACCAGTGAGGGAACAGGGATCGAGAACACCGGGGAGCTGTTTTTT. Translated, it gives CATSEGTGIENTGELFF.

This clonotype was counted only a few times. This sequence joins TRBV29-1 and TRBJ1-1; maybe TRBD1 (6 bases). The CDR3 spans 12 residues. The V gene's germline CDR1 is SQVTM and CDR2 ANQGSEA. V lost 6 bases, J lost 5 bases, and 13 bases lay in between. The chain's CDR3 is CSVIRGLTEAFF. CDR3 in DNA: TGCAGCGTGATTAGGGGGTTGACTGAAGCTTTCTTT. Complete variable domain (other parts from reference TRBV29-1 and TRBJ1-1): SAVISQKPSRDICQRGTSLTIQCQVDSQVTMMFWYRQQPGQSLTLIATANQGSEATYESGFVIDKFPISRPNLTFSTLTVSNMSPEDSSIYLCSVIRGLTEAFFGQGTRLTVV.

Only a few counts were recorded for this clonotype. The chain uses TRBV25-1 and TRBJ2-3, with D possibly TRBD2 on 6 matching bases. The CDR3 is 12 amino acids. V was shortened by 2 bases and J by 10 bases, with 10 bases between the two germline ends. Germline V gives CDR1 MGHDK, CDR2 SYGVNS. The CDR3 protein is CASSERGYAQYF. CDR3 nucleotide sequence: TGTGCCAGCAGTGAACGGGGGTACGCGCAGTATTTT.

The chain couples TRBV5-1 to TRBJ1-2; 7 bases are shared with TRBD1. With V trimmed by 2 bases and J by 7 bases, 8 bases remained unmatched. Germline CDR1 SGHRS, CDR2 YFSETQ. This CDR3 comprises 14 residues. The DNA for the CDR3 is TGCGCCAGCAGCTTAACCGGGACAGATGTTGGCTACACCTTC. It specifies CASSLTGTDVGYTF.

J is TRBJ2-7 and V is TRBV18, with D perhaps matching TRBD2 (7 bases). The CDR3 runs to 13 residues. Germline lookup yields CDR1 KGHSH and CDR2 LQKENI. V lost 2 bases and J lost 7, with 12 bases in between. This CDR3 is CASSPSGGGEQYV. In nucleotides, the CDR3 is TGTGCCAGCTCACCATCGGGGGGCGGTGAGCAGTACGTC.